These 25 T cell receptor beta chains originate from one sample sequenced in a study of blood T cell repertoires in COVID-19. TCRdb's table, derived via immunoSEQ multiplex PCR, lists solely in-frame clones and lacks some. The sample has a few hundred thousand clones, 90% seen once; the top ten hold approximately 0.55%. Sequencing was done on a sample of PBMCs or T cells enriched from blood (not recorded which). The source of these receptors is a man between 18 and 35 years old who had recovered from COVID-19.

The chain uses TRBV9 and TRBJ2-7; 7 bases agree with TRBD2. Trimming at V came to 0 bases and at J to 2 bases, leaving 8 bases not matched to a gene. The length of the CDR3 is 16 residues. Germline CDR1 is SGDLS and CDR2 is YYNGEE. CDR3 nucleotide sequence: TGTGCCAGCAGCGTAGGGGGTAGCGGGTCCACCTACGAGCAGTACTTC. Translated: CASSVGGSGSTYEQYF.

This chain connects TRBV11-2 to TRBJ2-7; 10 bases line up with TRBD1. CDR1 SGHAT and CDR2 FQNNGV come from the germline V gene. The CDR3 is 19 amino acids. With 0 bases clipped from V and 3 bases from J, the junction kept 14 bases outside the gene matches. The CDR3 is CASSLDLSANRDRGYEQYF. The CDR3 DNA sequence: TGTGCCAGCAGCTTAGATCTTTCCGCTAACCGGGACAGGGGCTACGAGCAGTACTTC.

The chain is built from TRBV7-3 and TRBJ1-1, with 9 bases aligning to TRBD1. This CDR3 is 15 amino acids long. Germline CDR1 is SGHTA and CDR2 is FQGTGA. With 5 bases clipped from V and 0 bases from J, the junction kept 4 bases outside the gene matches. The CDR3 DNA follows: TGTGCCAGCAGCCCGAGGACAGGGGTGAACACTGAAGCTTTCTTT. Its protein product is CASSPRTGVNTEAFF.

The J gene is TRBJ2-3, the V gene TRBV24-1; 8 bases line up with TRBD1. Looked up from germline, CDR1 is KGHDR and CDR2 is SFDVKD. This CDR3 is built from 14 residues. V was clipped by 7 bases and J by 2 bases; unmatched bases: 4. CDR3 residues: CATSLDRVTDTQYF. The CDR3, as DNA: TGTGCCACCAGCCTGGACAGGGTCACAGATACGCAGTATTTT.

The chain is built from TRBV9 and TRBJ2-1; TRBD2 matches at 7 bases. This CDR3 is 15 amino acids long. After removal of 4 bases from V and 9 bases from J, the junction contained 13 bases not matched to a gene. Germline-derived CDR1 and CDR2 are SGDLS and YYNGEE. The CDR3 here is CASSTRAGLTGEQFF. CDR3 in DNA: TGTGCCAGCAGCACCCGAGCGGGACTAACGGGTGAGCAGTTCTTC.

CDR3 bases: TGTGCCAGCAGCTATACAGCGAACACTGAAGCTTTCTTT. It specifies CASSYTANTEAFF. The rearrangement joins TRBV7-3 to TRBJ1-1; D is uncertain. The CDR3 totals 13 residues. Per germline, CDR1 SGHTA and CDR2 FQGTGA. V lost 4 bases, J lost 1 base, and 7 bases lay in between.

Notes on this clone: At the DNA level, this CDR3 is encoded by other sequences in the same sample as well. J is TRBJ2-7 and V is TRBV6-5; the match to TRBD1 covers 10 bases. The CDR3 contains 14 residues. Germline V gene data show CDR1 as MNHEY and CDR2 as SVGAGI. J was trimmed by 4 bases and V by 4 bases; bases with no gene match: 4. The CDR3 region has the DNA TGTGCCAGCAGTTCTAGACAGGGGGCTTACGAGCAGTACTTC. Translated, it gives CASSSRQGAYEQYF.

This rearrangement joins TRBV28 to TRBJ2-2; 7 nucleotides align to TRBD1. The CDR3 contains 15 residues. Germline V CDR1 and CDR2: MDHEN, SYDVKM. With 7 bases clipped from V and 5 bases from J, the junction kept 10 bases outside the gene matches. CDR3 nucleotide sequence: TGTGCCAGCAAACCTTCCACAGGGGAAACCGGGGAGCTGTTTTTT. Residues: CASKPSTGETGELFF.

V is TRBV28 and J is TRBJ2-5, with TRBD2 matching 14 bases. Germline V gene lookup returns CDR1 MDHEN and CDR2 SYDVKM. V was pared by 2 bases and J by 4 bases, with 0 bases of the junction left unmatched. The CDR3 runs to 15 residues. The CDR3 coding sequence is TGTGCCAGCAGTTTAGGGACTAGCGGGAGAGAGACCCAGTACTTC. Translating it yields CASSLGTSGRETQYF. Using reference TRBV28 and TRBJ2-5 for the parts outside the CDR3, the full variable domain is DVKVTQSSRYLVKRTGEKVFLECVQDMDHENMFWYRQDPGLGLRLIYFSYDVKMKEKGDIPEGYSVSREKKERFSLILESASTNQTSMYLCASSLGTSGRETQYFGPGTRLLVL.

The gene calls are TRBV7-9 and TRBJ2-2, with 9 positions matching TRBD2. This CDR3 spans 18 amino acids. The germline V gene encodes CDR1 SEHNR and CDR2 FQNEAQ (reference sequence). J lost 6 bases, V lost 2 bases, and 13 bases had no gene match. The CDR3 spells CASSLFPASGISAGELFF. CDR3 in DNA: TGTGCCAGCAGCTTATTCCCTGCTAGCGGGATATCGGCCGGGGAGCTGTTTTTT.

The genes are TRBV19 and TRBJ2-7; TRBD1 aligns across 9 bases. Germline-derived CDR1 and CDR2 are LNHDA and SQIVND (reference sequence). The V segment lost 4 bases and the J segment 3 bases; nucleotides outside the gene matches: 4. The CDR3 covers 14 residues. The CDR3 nucleotides are TGTGCCAGTAGTACCCCGGGACAGGGCTACGAGCAGTACTTC. It translates to CASSTPGQGYEQYF.

This chain connects TRBV2 to TRBJ2-1; D perhaps matches TRBD1 (6 bases). The length of the CDR3 is 15 residues. Germline CDR1 SNHLY, CDR2 FYNNEI. Trimming pared 6 bases from V and 2 bases from J, leaving 14 bases between. The DNA for the CDR3 is TGTGCCAGCAGCACAACCCCAGGGGCCTACAATGAGCAGTTCTTC. Its translation is CASSTTPGAYNEQFF.

The chain is built from TRBV15 and TRBJ2-3, with 8 bases that match TRBD2. V was clipped by 0 bases and J by 1 base; unmatched bases: 0. The CDR3 sequence is 15 residues long. Germline V gene data show CDR1 as LNHNV and CDR2 as YYDKDF (reference sequence). CDR3: CATSREAGGTDTQYF. CDR3 DNA sequence: TGTGCCACCAGCAGAGAAGCGGGGGGCACAGATACGCAGTATTTT.

J is TRBJ2-7 and V is TRBV30, with D maybe TRBD2 (6 bases). The CDR3 consists of 11 residues. The germline gives CDR1 GTSNPN, CDR2 SVGIG (reference sequence). The CDR3: CAGTFSYEQYF. The CDR3 bases are TGTGCGGGGACTTTCTCCTACGAGCAGTACTTC. Filled out from reference TRBV30 and TRBJ2-7, the complete variable domain reads SQTIHQWPATLVQPVGSPLSLECTVEGTSNPNLYWYRQAAGRGLQLLFYSVGIGQISSEVPQNLSASRPQDRQFILSSKKLLLSDSGFYLCAGTFSYEQYFGPGTRLTVT.

The V and J genes are TRBV29-1 and TRBJ1-2, with D uncertain. This CDR3 is 11 amino acids long. Germline values: CDR1 SQVTM, CDR2 ANQGSEA. Trimming cost V 7 bases and J 1 base, with 7 bases left between them. For the CDR3, the DNA is TGCAGCGCCAGTTATAACTATGGCTACACCTTC. It specifies CSASYNYGYTF.

The chain links TRBV11-3 to TRBJ2-4, with 8 bases that match TRBD2. Germline-derived CDR1 and CDR2 are SGHNT and YENEEA. J lost 2 bases, V lost 0 bases, and 9 bases had no gene match. The CDR3 has 18 residues. CDR3 sequence: CASSLDLRGGKTKNIQYF. The DNA for the CDR3 is TGTGCCAGCAGCTTAGATCTACGGGGGGGAAAAACCAAAAACATTCAGTACTTC.

This clone was seen once. J is TRBJ2-7 and V is TRBV28; tentative D call: TRBD2 (5 bases). The CDR3 sequence is 15 residues long. Germline-derived CDR1 and CDR2 are MDHEN and SYDVKM. V lost 6 bases, J lost 5 bases, and 20 bases lay in between. CDR3 in amino acids: CASSSEALRVNEQYF. Written as DNA, the CDR3 is TGTGCCAGCAGCTCGGAGGCCTTGAGGGTTAACGAGCAGTACTTC.

The rearrangement links TRBV19 to TRBJ1-6; TRBD1 matches at 7 bases. CDR1 is LNHDA, CDR2 SQIVND, per germline (reference sequence). The J segment lost 8 bases and the V segment lost 5 bases, leaving 6 bases of the junction unmatched. This CDR3 contains 14 residues. The DNA for the CDR3 is TGTGCCAGTAGTTATCGCAGGGGGTATTCACCCCTCCACTTT. This gives the protein CASSYRRGYSPLHF.

This clone was seen just once. This chain uses TRBV20-1 with TRBJ1-1; no clear D gene. This CDR3 contains 11 residues. V was pared by 1 base and J by 5 bases, with 5 bases between. CDR1 DFQATT and CDR2 SNEGSKA come from the germline V gene (reference sequence). CDR3 in amino acids: CSARAGTEAFF. The CDR3 DNA reads TGCAGTGCTAGAGCCGGGACTGAAGCTTTCTTT.

The gene calls are TRBV19 and TRBJ2-3; D perhaps matches TRBD2 (6 bases). Germline V CDR1 and CDR2: LNHDA, SQIVND (reference sequence). Between the trimmed V and J ends, which lost 4 bases and 3 bases, there was a span of 11 bases. The CDR3 has 14 amino acids. The CDR3 sequence is CASSKAGRTDTQYF. For the CDR3, the DNA is TGTGCCAGTAGTAAGGCAGGGAGGACAGATACGCAGTATTTT.

This chain connects TRBV29-1 to TRBJ1-2; D perhaps matches TRBD1 (6 bases). V was pared by 4 bases and J by 4 bases, with 22 bases between. CDR1 is SQVTM, CDR2 ANQGSEA, per germline. CDR3 length: 16 residues. The CDR3 reads CSVVRIEGGLGYGYTF. In DNA form, the CDR3 reads TGCAGCGTTGTCCGCATAGAGGGGGGGTTAGGCTATGGCTACACCTTC.

The chain couples TRBV27 to TRBJ1-6; D not resolved. From germline, CDR1 is MNHEY and CDR2 SMNVEV (reference sequence). The CDR3 runs 14 residues. Trimming pared 1 base from V and 7 bases from J, leaving 8 bases between. The CDR3 loop is CASSLFSGNSPLHF. CDR3 sequence (DNA): TGTGCCAGCAGTTTATTCTCGGGGAATTCACCCCTCCACTTT.

Here the CDR3 DNA reads TGCGCCAGCAAAGGTCCTAGCGGGAGCCAAGAGACCCAGTACTTC. Its protein is CASKGPSGSQETQYF. The chain has TRBV5-1 and TRBJ2-5; 10 bases agree with TRBD2. J gave up 1 base and V 6 bases, and 6 bases lay outside the gene matches. The CDR3 consists of 15 residues. Germline lookup yields CDR1 SGHRS and CDR2 YFSETQ.

This chain uses TRBV6-1 with TRBJ1-5; D gene unclear. Between the trimmed V and J ends, which lost 0 bases and 6 bases, there was a span of 3 bases. CDR3 length equals 12 residues. From germline, CDR1 is MNHNS and CDR2 SASEGT. The CDR3 DNA reads TGTGCCAGCAGTGAAGCCTTTCAGCCCCAGCATTTT. Its protein product is CASSEAFQPQHF.

Concerning this clone: Other DNA sequences in the sample encode the same CDR3. The chain combines TRBV24-1 with TRBJ2-7; the match to TRBD2 covers 10 bases. Unmatched junction bases numbered 3, after V lost 4 bases and J lost 4 bases. This CDR3 is 14 amino acids long. Looked up from germline, CDR1 is KGHDR and CDR2 is SFDVKD. The CDR3 nucleotides read TGTGCCACCAGTGAGGCTAGCGGGAGTTACGAGCAGTACTTC. This gives the protein CATSEASGSYEQYF.